The source of this TCR beta chain is a study of T cell repertoires in cytomegalovirus infection. Study background: Based on public TCR beta signatures, there were indications of CMV infection and of a matching HLA type.

General observations from the study: Summed public TCR beta family frequency identified CMV carriers bearing the relevant HLA. In two of eight donors, the top clonotype was HLA-C-restricted CMV-specific.

This clonotype was observed a single time. Its antigen is undetermined. Trimming left V 0 bases short and J 1 base short, with 8 bases between. CDR3 length: 14 amino acids. CDR1 and CDR2 from the germline V gene are DFQATT and SNEGSKA (reference sequence). MiXCR was run by TCRdb on the reads, yielding one entry per CDR3 protein. The table includes 700,000 to 900,000 distinct CDR3 sequences, almost 30% detected once. This receptor was taken from a human donor in good health (CMV status not recorded). Some clones in this sample may be carry-over from other donors' samples. This chain links TRBV20-1 with TRBJ2-3, with D perhaps matching TRBD2 (6 bases). Sequences were derived from cultured CD8+ T cells from PBMCs, sampled from culture after CMV antigen stimulation. DNA for the CDR3: TGCAGTGCTAGAGATTCTAGCGGCACAGATACGCAGTATTTT. It yields the protein CSARDSSGTDTQYF.